The 19 T cell receptor beta chains given below trace back to one sample, sequenced in a study of CXCR3-negative and CXCR3-positive naive CD8 T cells. Preparation of TRB cDNA libraries relied on 5' RACE carrying UMI labels. No DNA is given; TCRdb re-called the 5' RACE reads and lists each CDR3 protein once. The sample totals around 41,000 distinct CDR3 sequences. The sequencing input was memory CD8+ T cells from blood. These receptors all stem from a human donor in good health. Some clones in this sample may be carry-over from other donors' samples.

CDR3 protein: CASSLGWRDGTEAFF. The rearrangement uses TRBV11-2 and TRBJ1-1. The length of the CDR3 is 15 residues. Germline CDR1 reads SGHAT; CDR2 reads FQNNGV.

The J gene is TRBJ2-1, the V gene TRBV6-5; with no DNA, the TCRdb D assignment of TRBD1 cannot be verified. Germline lookup yields CDR1 MNHEY and CDR2 SVGAGI. The CDR3 totals 14 residues. CDR3 protein: CASSYGTGRDEQFF.

This clonotype shows up as medium-sized by frequency. The V and J genes are TRBV7-2 and TRBJ2-3. From germline, CDR1 is SGHTA and CDR2 FQGNSA. The CDR3 totals 13 residues. CDR3 amino acids: CASSLDNTDTQYF. Drawing the rest from reference TRBV7-2 and TRBJ2-3, the complete variable domain is GAGVSQSPSNKVTEKGKDVELRCDPISGHTALYWYRQSLGQGLEFLIYFQGNSAPDKSGLPSDRFSAERTGGSVSTLTIQRTQQEDSAVYLCASSLDNTDTQYFGPGTRLTVL.

The chain links TRBV28 to TRBJ1-2; the D call from TCRdb, TRBD1, cannot be confirmed without DNA. CDR3 length: 13 residues. Germline V lookup: CDR1 MDHEN, CDR2 SYDVKM. The CDR3 reads CASKKTGSYGYTF.

CDR3 sequence: CATSSRRTGGVNEFF. The rearrangement links TRBV15 to TRBJ2-1; absent DNA, TCRdb's TRBD1 call cannot be checked. Germline CDR1 and CDR2: LNHNV and YYDKDF (reference sequence). CDR3 length: 15 residues.

In terms of frequency, this clonotype is large. J is TRBJ2-5 and V is TRBV7-2; the D call from TCRdb, TRBD2, cannot be confirmed without DNA. The CDR3 is 14 residues long. Per germline, CDR1 SGHTA and CDR2 FQGNSA. The chain's CDR3 is CASSPDGQRETQYF.

This rearrangement joins TRBV6-5 to TRBJ2-6. From germline, CDR1 is MNHEY and CDR2 SVGAGI. CDR3 size: 15 residues. This CDR3 reads CASSYESSGANVLTF.

This CDR3 is CASSPHYTYEQYF. The genes are TRBV12-3 or TRBV12-4 and TRBJ2-7. This CDR3 comprises 13 residues.

The V call is TRBV6-2 or TRBV6-3, the J call TRBJ2-7; the D call of TRBD1 rests on TCRdb alone, since no DNA is present to check it. Germline V CDR1 and CDR2: MNHEY, SVGEGT. The CDR3 sequence is 13 residues long. The CDR3 sequence: CASSWDSTYEQYF.

The genes are TRBV5-6 and TRBJ2-1; TCRdb's D call, TRBD1, is unchecked because there is no DNA. The CDR3 is 14 residues long. Per the germline V gene, CDR1 is SGHDT and CDR2 is YYEEEE. The CDR3 loop reads CASSLGQTYNEQFF.

CDR3 protein: CASSKEVSYNEQFF. The chain links TRBV6-2 or TRBV6-3 to TRBJ2-1. CDR1 MNHEY and CDR2 SVGEGT come from the germline V gene. This CDR3 spans 14 amino acids.

CDR3 sequence: CASSQGAGQPQHF. The chain combines TRBV6-6 with TRBJ1-5; with no DNA, the TCRdb D assignment of TRBD1 cannot be verified. The CDR3 length is 13 residues. The germline V gene encodes CDR1 MNHNY and CDR2 SVGAGI (reference sequence).

CDR3 loop: CASSASSYNEQFF. The gene calls are TRBV27 and TRBJ2-1. The CDR3 length is 13 residues. From germline, CDR1 is MNHEY and CDR2 SMNVEV (reference sequence).

The V call is TRBV28, the J call TRBJ2-1; TCRdb returns TRBD1, unconfirmable since there is no DNA. Germline CDR1 MDHEN, CDR2 SYDVKM. The CDR3 totals 15 residues. CDR3 sequence: CASSSWRGQGYEQFF.

J is TRBJ1-1 and V is TRBV20-1. The CDR3 extends over 14 amino acids. Germline V CDR1 and CDR2: DFQATT, SNEGSKA (reference sequence). The CDR3 reads CSASVGDRNTEAFF.

The chain employs TRBV6-1 and TRBJ1-1; absent DNA, TCRdb's TRBD1 call cannot be checked. The CDR3 sequence is 17 residues long. Germline loops: CDR1 MNHNS, CDR2 SASEGT. The CDR3 reads CASSENGLGQGEGEAFF.

V gene TRBV4-3 combines with J gene TRBJ2-7; TCRdb's D call of TRBD1 is untestable without DNA. Germline V lookup: CDR1 LGHNA, CDR2 YSLEER. This CDR3 contains 15 residues. This chain's CDR3 is CASSQVVGGRGEQYF.

This rearrangement joins TRBV19 to TRBJ2-3; TCRdb indicates TRBD1, and absent DNA this call remains unverified. The CDR3 is made up of 17 amino acids. The germline gives CDR1 LNHDA, CDR2 SQIVND (reference sequence). CDR3 sequence: CASALPTVAGSTDTQYF.

This chain joins TRBV6-2 or TRBV6-3 and TRBJ2-6; TCRdb proposes TRBD1, but this gene call is untestable without DNA. Per the germline V gene, CDR1 is MNHEY and CDR2 is SVGEGT. The CDR3 spans 16 residues. The CDR3 reads CATRRDENSGANVLTF.